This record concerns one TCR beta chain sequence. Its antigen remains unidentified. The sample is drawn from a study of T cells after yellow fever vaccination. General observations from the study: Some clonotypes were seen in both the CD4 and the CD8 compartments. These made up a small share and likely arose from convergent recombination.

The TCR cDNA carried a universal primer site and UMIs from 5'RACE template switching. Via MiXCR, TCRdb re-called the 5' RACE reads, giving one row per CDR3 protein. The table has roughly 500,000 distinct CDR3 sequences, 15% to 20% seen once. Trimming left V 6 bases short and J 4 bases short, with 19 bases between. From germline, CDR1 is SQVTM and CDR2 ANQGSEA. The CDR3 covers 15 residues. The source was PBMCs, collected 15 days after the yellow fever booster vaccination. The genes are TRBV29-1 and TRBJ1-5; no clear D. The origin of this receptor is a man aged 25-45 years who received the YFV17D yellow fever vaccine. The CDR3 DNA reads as TGCAGCGTAAGCCACGGACCCTCACGAAATCAGCCCCAGCATTTT. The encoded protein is CSVSHGPSRNQPQHF.